This T cell receptor (beta chain) was sequenced in a study of STAT3 mutations in large granular lymphocyte leukemia. Notes on the study in general: Some patients had dominant TCR clones larger than their STAT3 mutant burden. Differing intervals and regimens complicate linking therapy response to clone burden. TCR clonotype switching after therapy occurred in about 35% of the 18 patients. Every T-cell large granular lymphocyte leukemia patient had at least one immunodominant TCR beta clonotype.

The CDR3 consists of 15 residues. V was clipped by 6 bases and J by 2 bases, with 16 bases between them. Germline loops: CDR1 KGHSH, CDR2 LQKENI. Tens of thousands of productive templates were obtained per sample on average. The method was immunoSEQ multiplex PCR; TCRdb's version includes in-frame clones alone and lacks a portion of them. The top ten hold 30% of the sample, which has approximately 27,000 clones, 60% to 85% seen once. To note about this clone: What it binds is not known.

Specimen: peripheral blood mononuclear cells. The V gene is TRBV18, the J gene TRBJ2-5; weak D call: TRBD2 (5 bases). This clonotype was sampled from a woman aged 45-59 years with T-cell large granular lymphocyte leukemia. Some clones in this sample may be carry-over from other donors' samples. The CDR3 here is CASSDRRVAQETQYF. As DNA, the CDR3 is TGTGCCAGCTCGGACCGTCGGGTAGCGCAAGAGACCCAGTACTTC.